The TCR beta chain described here comes from a study of cytomegalovirus exposure and HLA in healthy donors. Comment on this clone: What it binds is not known.

This PCR relied on a set of 60 Vbeta primers and 13 Jbeta primers. The method was immunoSEQ multiplex PCR; TCRdb's version includes in-frame clones alone and lacks a portion of them. The table has some 130,000 clones, around three quarters seen once. General study points: Common viral pathogens seemed, in a later analysis, to connect with several of the most significant clusters.

From germline, CDR1 is SGHKS and CDR2 YYEKEE (reference sequence). The CDR3 has 15 amino acids. Trimming shortened V by 1 base and J by 3 bases, and 12 bases separated the two germline ends. Sequenced sample: PBMCs. The source is a man younger than 30 in good health and CMV-seronegative. The chain employs TRBV5-5 and TRBJ2-3, with TRBD2 as a possible D gene (5 bases). The chain's CDR3 is CASSLYVGVTDTQYF. The CDR3 DNA is TGTGCCAGCAGCTTGTACGTGGGAGTTACAGATACGCAGTATTTT.